This entry describes one TCR beta chain. Antigen unknown. Sequencing libraries for TCR beta were prepared with iRepertoire HTBI primers and Arm-PCR of CDR3 regions. TCRdb re-called the multiplex PCR reads through MiXCR, storing one row per CDR3 protein. The data hold about 530,000 distinct CDR3 sequences, with about 16% observed a single time. The data stem from a study of regulatory T cells in long-lasting Graves disease. Germline V CDR1 and CDR2: PRHDT, FYEKMQ (reference sequence). The CDR3 extends over 14 amino acids. Trimming took 5 bases from V and 5 from J, leaving 16 bases between them. Study-wide results and limits: Persistent disease was characterized by preferential usage of TRBV28, TRBJ1-2 and TRBJ2-5.

The time point denotes: newly diagnosed GD, antithyroid drugs for less than 3 months. PBMC-extracted RNA yielded the TCR library. The data also belong to a second study, concerning T cells in Graves' hyperthyroidism and ophthalmopathy.

This specimen was peripheral blood mononuclear cells (PBMCs), taken at new diagnosis, from a patient treated with antithyroid drugs. The J gene is TRBJ2-7, the V gene TRBV13; no reliable D call. This TCR was recovered from a woman aged 35 to 59 with Graves disease. DNA of the CDR3: TGTGCCAGCAGCGTCCTGCAGGCTGGTAACGAGCAGTACTTC. Protein sequence: CASSVLQAGNEQYF.